Following are 21 T cell receptor beta chains from one sample sequenced in a study of CD8 T cells in Susac syndrome (dated by TCRdb to about 2019). The library relied on the immunoSEQ multiplex PCR assay. RNA was extracted with the RNeasy kit and about 0.5 to 1 ug was reverse transcribed using random hexamers. TCRdb cleaned the public reads at Q25 with fastp, built clones with MiXCR and kept in-frame beta chains. One record per CDR3 amino acid sequence lists the most common genes and DNA. This sample gives 250,000 to 300,000 distinct CDR3 sequences in total; 70% to 90% of them show up just once. The ten biggest clones cover around 0.2% of the sample. The source material was CD8+ T cells from PBMCs. These TCRs come from a human donor with multiple sclerosis.

This chain connects TRBV4-3 to TRBJ1-2, with a tentative D call TRBD1 (6 bases). Per germline, CDR1 LGHNA and CDR2 YSLEER. This CDR3 has 15 residues. Trimming removed 0 bases from V and 5 bases from J, with 13 bases in between. CDR3 nucleotide sequence: TGCGCCAGCAGCCAAGAAGTGGGGAGGGGGTATGGCTACACCTTC. Protein sequence: CASSQEVGRGYGYTF.

The V gene is TRBV24-1, the J gene TRBJ2-2, with TRBD2 matching over 10 bases. Trimming at V came to 1 base and at J to 2 bases, leaving 3 bases not matched to a gene. Germline CDR1 KGHDR, CDR2 SFDVKD. This CDR3 is built from 17 residues. The CDR3 region is CATSDFSGRDNTGELFF. The CDR3 DNA follows: TGTGCCACCAGTGATTTCAGCGGGAGGGATAACACCGGGGAGCTGTTTTTT.

The chain is built from TRBV20-1 and TRBJ2-1; D not certain. Germline values: CDR1 DFQATT, CDR2 SNEGSKA (reference sequence). The CDR3 runs 10 residues. V dropped 5 bases and J dropped 5 bases, with 4 bases sitting between them. The CDR3 here is CSALDNEQFF. The CDR3 region has the DNA TGCAGTGCTCTAGACAATGAGCAGTTCTTC.

This chain joins TRBV6-5 and TRBJ2-7, with 7 nucleotides matching TRBD1. The trim removed 5 bases at V and 2 bases at J, leaving 9 bases unmatched. This CDR3 comprises 15 residues. Germline CDR1 is MNHEY and CDR2 is SVGAGI. The CDR3 bases are TGTGCCAGCAGTCCGTCTGAGGGGGCAGCCTACGAGCAGTACTTC. It specifies CASSPSEGAAYEQYF.

CDR3 in DNA: TGTGCCAGCAGTCCGACAGGGGTGGGCACTGAAGCTTTCTTT. This gives the protein CASSPTGVGTEAFF. The chain uses TRBV28 and TRBJ1-1, with 8 bases fitting TRBD1. V trimming: 5 bases; J trimming: 4 bases; junction bases outside the gene matches: 6. This CDR3 region has 14 residues. Germline assignment: CDR1 MDHEN and CDR2 SYDVKM.

CDR3 nucleotides: TGTGCCACCGGCCCCAGCTCTGGGGCCAACGTCCTGACTTTC. Its protein is CATGPSSGANVLTF. The chain uses TRBV24-1 and TRBJ2-6; unclear D gene. Deletions cut 9 bases from V and 0 bases from J, with 8 bases between. This CDR3 comprises 14 residues. Germline V gene lookup returns CDR1 KGHDR and CDR2 SFDVKD.

J is TRBJ2-7 and V is TRBV10-2, with a tentative D call TRBD1 (5 bases). Germline V lookup: CDR1 WSHSY, CDR2 SAAADI. The V gene lost 2 bases and the J gene lost 0 bases, with 8 bases spanning the gap. The CDR3 runs 14 residues. CDR3 sequence: CASSELDTSYEQYF. CDR3 bases: TGCGCCAGCAGTGAGCTGGACACCTCCTACGAGCAGTACTTC.

A few counts support this clonotype. V and J are TRBV5-8 and TRBJ2-7; D is ambiguous. This CDR3 contains 14 residues. Trimming left V 4 bases short and J 4 bases short, with 15 bases between. Germline-derived CDR1 and CDR2 are SGHTS and YDEGEE. The CDR3 loop reads CASSPPRVLYEQYF. The CDR3, as DNA: TGTGCCAGCAGCCCTCCTCGGGTACTTTACGAGCAGTACTTC.

The J gene is TRBJ2-7, the V gene TRBV25-1, with D possibly TRBD2 on 7 matching bases. V was pared by 0 bases and J by 2 bases, with 14 bases between. This CDR3 has 16 amino acids. From germline, CDR1 is MGHDK and CDR2 SYGVNS. The CDR3: CASSEYREGGPYEQYF. The CDR3, as DNA: TGTGCCAGCAGTGAATATAGGGAGGGGGGGCCCTACGAGCAGTACTTC.

The chain combines TRBV4-2 with TRBJ1-5; D possibly corresponds to TRBD1 (6 bases). This CDR3 contains 15 residues. V lost 0 bases and J lost 7, with 13 bases in between. Germline CDR1 reads LGHNA; CDR2 reads YNFKEQ. The CDR3 bases are TGTGCCAGCAGCCAAGAAGGGGGGGTGCACCAGCCCCAGCATTTT. Translating it yields CASSQEGGVHQPQHF.

The rearrangement uses TRBV30 and TRBJ2-2; D not resolved. Trimming removed 4 bases at V and 2 bases at J, with 20 bases between. CDR3 length equals 17 residues. The germline V gene encodes CDR1 GTSNPN and CDR2 SVGIG (reference sequence). In nucleotides, the CDR3 is TGTGCCTGGATTCGTTCAGGAGTTCTTACCAACACCGGGGAGCTGTTTTTT. Translation gives CAWIRSGVLTNTGELFF. The entire variable domain, with the rest obtained from reference TRBV30 and TRBJ2-2, is as follows: SQTIHQWPATLVQPVGSPLSLECTVEGTSNPNLYWYRQAAGRGLQLLFYSVGIGQISSEVPQNLSASRPQDRQFILSSKKLLLSDSGFYLCAWIRSGVLTNTGELFFGEGSRLTVL.

The V call is TRBV7-9, the J call TRBJ2-1; D not certain. Germline CDR1 SEHNR, CDR2 FQNEAQ (reference sequence). Trimming stripped 5 bases from V and 7 bases from J, with 12 bases between. This CDR3 region has 13 residues. The chain's CDR3 is CASSPHLDNEQFF. Written as DNA, the CDR3 is TGTGCCAGCAGCCCCCATCTAGATAATGAGCAGTTCTTC.

This chain links TRBV19 with TRBJ1-2; D ambiguous. Germline CDR1 and CDR2: LNHDA and SQIVND (reference sequence). There are 13 residues in the CDR3. Trimming shortened V by 4 bases and J by 1 base, and 7 bases separated the two germline ends. The CDR3 region is CASSNSLNYGYTF. The CDR3 DNA is TGTGCCAGTAGTAACAGCCTTAACTATGGCTACACCTTC.

The rearrangement joins TRBV28 to TRBJ2-2; possible D gene TRBD1, 7 bases. Germline V gene data show CDR1 as MDHEN and CDR2 as SYDVKM. The CDR3 is 13 residues long. V dropped 6 bases and J dropped 5 bases, with 10 bases sitting between them. The CDR3 spells CASRPGGTGELFF. The CDR3, as DNA: TGTGCCAGCAGACCAGGGGGGACCGGGGAGCTGTTTTTT.

This clonotype was observed a handful of times. The V call is TRBV12-2, the J call TRBJ2-2. TRBV12-2 constitutes a pseudogene. The CDR3 extends over 14 amino acids. In DNA, the CDR3 is TGTGCAAGTCGCTTAGCGTTTGGGCATGAGGAGCTGTTTTTT. It specifies CASRLAFGHEELFF.

V usage is TRBV28 and J usage is TRBJ1-2, with D unresolved. The CDR3 covers 15 residues. Trimming removed 3 bases from V and 3 bases from J, with 14 bases in between. The germline gives CDR1 MDHEN, CDR2 SYDVKM. CDR3 sequence reads: CASSFPATDYYGYTF. The CDR3 DNA sequence: TGTGCCAGCAGTTTCCCGGCCACGGACTACTATGGCTACACCTTC.

The chain has TRBV5-4 and TRBJ2-5; D is ambiguous. CDR3 length equals 12 residues. With 5 bases removed from V and 4 bases from J, the gap between germline ends came to 9 bases. Germline V gene data show CDR1 as SGHNT and CDR2 as YYREEE (reference sequence). As DNA, the CDR3 is TGTGCCAGCAGATCGGAGATAGAGACCCAGTACTTC. Translation gives CASRSEIETQYF. Full variable domain (outside the CDR3, taken from reference TRBV5-4 and TRBJ2-5): ETGVTQSPTHLIKTRGQQVTLRCSSQSGHNTVSWYQQALGQGPQFIFQYYREEENGRGNFPPRFSGLQFPNYSSELNVNALELDDSALYLCASRSEIETQYFGPGTRLLVL.

The chain carries TRBV12-3 or TRBV12-4 and TRBJ2-3, with D tentatively TRBD2 (6 bases). The length of the CDR3 is 15 residues. Trimming removed 6 bases from V and 2 bases from J, with 15 bases in between. The CDR3 sequence: CASSHGLFSTDTQYF. CDR3 in DNA: TGTGCCAGCAGCCACGGACTATTTTCCACAGATACGCAGTATTTT.

The rearrangement joins TRBV4-3 to TRBJ2-2; the D gene could be TRBD1 or TRBD2 (5 bases each). The CDR3 sequence is 15 residues long. Germline assignment: CDR1 LGHNA and CDR2 YSLEER. The ends were cut back, 6 bases at V and 1 base at J, with 12 bases in the middle. CDR3 nucleotide sequence: TGCGCCAGCAGGGCCGGGACGGGGAACACCGGGGAGCTGTTTTTT. Residues: CASRAGTGNTGELFF.

The chain carries TRBV12-3 or TRBV12-4 and TRBJ2-7, with D possibly being TRBD1 (6 bases). Trimming removed 3 bases at V and 6 bases at J, with 15 bases between. CDR3 size: 14 residues. The CDR3 region is CASSFLQGMGEQYF. CDR3 bases: TGTGCCAGCAGTTTCTTACAGGGTATGGGCGAGCAGTACTTC.

The J gene is TRBJ1-3, the V gene TRBV7-9; 7 nucleotides align to TRBD1. Germline V gives CDR1 SEHNR, CDR2 FQNEAQ (reference sequence). CDR3 length: 15 amino acids. Losses at the gene ends were 5 bases for V and 6 bases for J; bases not matched to a gene: 10. For the CDR3, the DNA is TGTGCCAGCAGCCAGTCCGACAGGGCTGAAAACACCATATATTTT. It specifies CASSQSDRAENTIYF.